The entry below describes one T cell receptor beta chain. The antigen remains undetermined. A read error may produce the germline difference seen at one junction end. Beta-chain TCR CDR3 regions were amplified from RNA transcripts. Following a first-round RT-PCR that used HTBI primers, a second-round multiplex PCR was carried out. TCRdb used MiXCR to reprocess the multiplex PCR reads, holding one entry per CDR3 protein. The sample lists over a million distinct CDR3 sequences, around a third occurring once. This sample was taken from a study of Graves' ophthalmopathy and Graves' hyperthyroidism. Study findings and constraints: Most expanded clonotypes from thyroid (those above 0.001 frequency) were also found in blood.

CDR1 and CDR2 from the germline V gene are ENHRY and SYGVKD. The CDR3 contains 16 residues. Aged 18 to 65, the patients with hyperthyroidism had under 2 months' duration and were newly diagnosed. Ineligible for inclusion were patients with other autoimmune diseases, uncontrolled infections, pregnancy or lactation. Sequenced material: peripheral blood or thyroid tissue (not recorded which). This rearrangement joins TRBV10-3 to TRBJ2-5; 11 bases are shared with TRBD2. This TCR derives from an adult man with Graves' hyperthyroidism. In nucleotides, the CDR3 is TGTGCTAGTGGTTTGATGACTGGGACTAGCGGAGAGACACAGTACTTC. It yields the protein CASGLMTGTSGETQYF.